The 5 T cell receptor beta chains below all came from one sample that was sequenced in a study of post-analysis software for immune sequencing data. Points from the study as a whole: Patients used about five TRBV segments, including TRBV5-6, TRBV5-1 and TRBV20-1, more often than controls.

These receptors' targets are unknown. TCR beta libraries were prepared from cDNA with unique molecular identifiers. MiXCR, applied by TCRdb to the PCR reads, yields one record per CDR3 protein. The sample has more than 450,000 distinct CDR3 sequences; roughly 46% are singletons. The sequenced material came from blood. The receptor source for this set is a girl aged 5-17 years with multiple sclerosis.

The V and J genes are TRBV12-3 or TRBV12-4 and TRBJ2-7; 8 bases are shared with TRBD1. The V segment lost 2 bases and the J segment 1 base; nucleotides outside the gene matches: 4. The CDR3 spans 15 residues. The CDR3 DNA reads as TGTGCCAGCAGTTTAACCGGGACAGGATCCTACGAGCAGTACTTC. The encoded protein is CASSLTGTGSYEQYF.

This clonotype was seen a few times. This rearrangement joins TRBV12-3 or TRBV12-4 to TRBJ2-7, with TRBD1 identical over 7 bases. The trim removed 6 bases at V and 7 bases at J, leaving 9 bases unmatched. The CDR3 covers 13 residues. The CDR3 sequence: CASSPDRRREQYF. As DNA, the CDR3 is TGTGCCAGCAGCCCGGACAGGCGTAGGGAGCAGTACTTC.

The chain couples TRBV4-1 to TRBJ2-7; TRBD2 matches at 7 bases. The CDR3 has 15 amino acids. Germline CDR1 MGHRA, CDR2 YSYEKL. With V trimmed by 4 bases and J by 3 bases, 9 bases remained unmatched. The CDR3 reads CASSRSDGRNYEQYF. The CDR3 DNA reads as TGCGCCAGCAGCCGGAGTGACGGGAGGAACTACGAGCAGTACTTC.

This clonotype has more than one count but fewer than ten. The CDR3 is CSVEGQRAYYGYTF. CDR3 nucleotides: TGCAGCGTTGAGGGGCAGCGCGCCTACTATGGCTACACCTTC. The gene calls are TRBV29-1 and TRBJ1-2; D might be TRBD1 (5 bases). Trimming shortened V by 3 bases and J by 3 bases, and 14 bases separated the two germline ends. This CDR3 has 14 amino acids. The V gene's germline CDR1 is SQVTM and CDR2 ANQGSEA.

The V call is TRBV20-1, the J call TRBJ2-7; D not certain. The better agreement between TRBJ2-4 and the DNA end casts doubt on the J call. The CDR3 contains 14 residues. CDR1 and CDR2 (germline): DFQATT, SNEGSKA (reference sequence). The CDR3 nucleotides read TGCAGTGCTAGAGAGTCTCTAGTCAAAAACATTCAGTACTTC. Its protein is CSARESLVKNIQYF.